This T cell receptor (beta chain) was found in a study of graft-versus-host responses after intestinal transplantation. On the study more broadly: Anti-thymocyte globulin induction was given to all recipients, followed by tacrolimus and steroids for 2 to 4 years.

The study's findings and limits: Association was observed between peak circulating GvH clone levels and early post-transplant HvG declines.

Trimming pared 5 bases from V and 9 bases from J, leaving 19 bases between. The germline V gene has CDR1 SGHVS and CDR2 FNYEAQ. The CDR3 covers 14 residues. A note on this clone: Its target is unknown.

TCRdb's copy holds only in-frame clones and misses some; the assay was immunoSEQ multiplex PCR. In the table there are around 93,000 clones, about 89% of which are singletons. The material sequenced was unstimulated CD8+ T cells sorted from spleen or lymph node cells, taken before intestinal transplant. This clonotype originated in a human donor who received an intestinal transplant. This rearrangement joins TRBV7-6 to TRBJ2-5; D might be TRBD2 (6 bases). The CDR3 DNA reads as TGTGCCAGCAGCGGGGGGTCATGGCTGACGGCCCAGTACTTC. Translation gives CASSGGSWLTAQYF.